This T cell receptor (beta chain) emerged from a study of Graves' ophthalmopathy and Graves' hyperthyroidism. Across the whole study: The authors collected peripheral blood at initial diagnosis, before any treatment.

Study-level results: Blood samples also showed most expanded thyroid clonotypes exceeding 0.001 frequency.

Remarks on this clonotype: Its antigen is not known.

TCR beta CDR3 regions were amplified from RNA transcripts. The first-round RT-PCR employed HTBI primers together with the Qiagen OneStep RT-PCR kit. A multiplex PCR was then performed as the second round. Each CDR3 protein is one row after TCRdb ran MiXCR on the multiplex PCR reads. Altogether some 400,000 distinct CDR3 sequences are present, approximately 16% being singletons, with the ten largest covering 1.5% to 2%. The CDR3 runs 14 residues. Trimming took off 4 bases at V and 6 bases at J, with 16 bases between the two ends. Per the germline V gene, CDR1 is GTSNPN and CDR2 is SVGIG (reference sequence).

The chain has TRBV30 and TRBJ1-5, with D possibly TRBD1 on 5 matching bases. This receptor was obtained from a woman aged 18-29 years with Graves' ophthalmopathy. Sequenced material: peripheral blood. The CDR3 region has the DNA TGTGCCTGGACCCTCCGGGGGATGGGTCAGCCCCAGCATTTT. Its translation: CAWTLRGMGQPQHF. Drawing the rest from reference TRBV30 and TRBJ1-5, the complete variable domain is SQTIHQWPATLVQPVGSPLSLECTVEGTSNPNLYWYRQAAGRGLQLLFYSVGIGQISSEVPQNLSASRPQDRQFILSSKKLLLSDSGFYLCAWTLRGMGQPQHFGDGTRLSIL.